This passage covers 27 T cell receptor beta chains from one sample sequenced in a study of T cells in Graves' hyperthyroidism and ophthalmopathy. It was RNA transcripts that yielded the amplified TCR beta CDR3 regions. HTBI primers were the set used in a first-round RT-PCR of the TCR CDR3. One entry per CDR3 protein results from TCRdb running MiXCR on the multiplex PCR reads. The sample shows some 370,000 distinct CDR3 sequences, 11% to 15% of them seen only once. Material: blood. These receptors came from a man aged 50 to 60 with Graves' ophthalmopathy.

This clonotype was counted at least ten times. This chain connects TRBV4-1 to TRBJ2-3; 11 bases agree with TRBD2. CDR3 length: 17 residues. The germline CDR1 and CDR2 sequences are MGHRA and YSYEKL. Trimming cost V 1 base and J 3 bases; bases outside gene matches: 6. In DNA form, the CDR3 reads TGCGCCAGCAGCCAAGGACTAGCGGGACTTATTACAGATACGCAGTATTTT. Protein product: CASSQGLAGLITDTQYF.

In its sample, this clonotype was seen many times. The chain carries TRBV24-1 and TRBJ2-3; D is ambiguous. Germline V gene lookup returns CDR1 KGHDR and CDR2 SFDVKD. Trimming stripped 4 bases from V and 3 bases from J, with 4 bases between. The CDR3 covers 12 residues. CDR3 bases: TGTGCCACCAGTGAACAGACAGATACGCAGTATTTT. Its protein product is CATSEQTDTQYF.

The sample holds a few counts of this clonotype. V gene TRBV19 combines with J gene TRBJ1-5; D is ambiguous. The CDR3 sequence is 14 residues long. Germline values: CDR1 LNHDA, CDR2 SQIVND (reference sequence). V lost 7 bases, J lost 7 bases, and 17 bases lay in between. DNA of the CDR3: TGTGCCAGTACCCGGCCCAGTCCGGGGCAGCCCCAGCATTTT. Translation gives CASTRPSPGQPQHF. Variable domain in full (rest from reference TRBV19 and TRBJ1-5): DGGITQSPKYLFRKEGQNVTLSCEQNLNHDAMYWYRQDPGQGLRLIYYSQIVNDFQKGDIAEGYSVSREKKESFPLTVTSAQKNPTAFYLCASTRPSPGQPQHFGDGTRLSIL.

To note about this clonotype: A clone one base away is much larger, so this may be a read error. The chain has TRBV19 and TRBJ2-1; 8 bases match TRBD1. The CDR3 spans 14 residues. Per the germline V gene, CDR1 is LNHDA and CDR2 is SQIVND (reference sequence). The CDR3 loop is CAGSRDRINNEQFF. The DNA of the CDR3 is TGTGCCGGTAGCCGGGACAGGATAAACAATGAGCAGTTCTTC.

The rearrangement joins TRBV12-3 or TRBV12-4 to TRBJ2-2; D is perhaps TRBD2 (5 bases). V dropped 5 bases and J dropped 7 bases, with 20 bases sitting between them. This CDR3 is 16 amino acids long. The CDR3 region is CASSTFSAPNFGELFF. As DNA, the CDR3 is TGTGCCAGCAGTACCTTTAGCGCTCCAAATTTCGGGGAGCTGTTTTTT.

This clonotype has at least ten counts. V usage is TRBV7-9 and J usage is TRBJ2-7; 8 nucleotides line up with TRBD2. This CDR3 contains 15 residues. After removal of 5 bases from V and 7 bases from J, the junction contained 13 bases not matched to a gene. CDR1 is SEHNR, CDR2 FQNEAQ, per germline (reference sequence). For the CDR3, the DNA is TGTGCCAGCAGCCCGGGAGGGGTCCAAATAGTGGAGCAGTACTTC. This sequence encodes CASSPGGVQIVEQYF.

This clonotype was counted a few times. The chain carries TRBV15 and TRBJ2-4; weak D call: TRBD1 (6 bases). Between the trimmed V and J ends, which lost 3 bases and 6 bases, there was a span of 12 bases. This CDR3 is built from 14 residues. Germline CDR1 reads LNHNV; CDR2 reads YYDKDF (reference sequence). The CDR3 spells CATSSSDSRNIQYF. The CDR3 DNA sequence: TGTGCCACCAGCAGCTCGGACAGTAGAAACATTCAGTACTTC.

Ten or more counts support this clonotype. The rearrangement joins TRBV30 to TRBJ1-5; TRBD1 aligns across 7 bases. The CDR3 is 13 amino acids. Germline values: CDR1 GTSNPN, CDR2 SVGIG (reference sequence). CDR3 amino acids: CAGGATGNQPQHF. The CDR3 region has the DNA TGTGCAGGGGGGGCGACAGGGAATCAGCCCCAGCATTTT.

This clonotype turned up a few times. J is TRBJ1-5 and V is TRBV24-1, with D possibly matching TRBD1 (5 bases). Germline V gene lookup returns CDR1 KGHDR and CDR2 SFDVKD. Deletions cut 2 bases from V and 6 bases from J, with 19 bases between. The CDR3 spans 17 residues. CDR3 sequence reads: CATSDSKPRRGGQPQHF. As DNA, the CDR3 is TGTGCCACCAGTGATTCCAAACCCCGTAGGGGCGGTCAGCCCCAGCATTTT.

The chain recombines TRBV9 with TRBJ2-3, with 11 bases fitting TRBD2. The V segment lost 3 bases and the J segment 0 bases; nucleotides outside the gene matches: 6. The CDR3 has 17 amino acids. Germline V gives CDR1 SGDLS, CDR2 YYNGEE. CDR3 coding DNA: TGTGCCAGCAGCGGGACAGGGACTAGCGGAAGCACAGATACGCAGTATTTT. As protein: CASSGTGTSGSTDTQYF.

This clonotype has a count of ten or more. V usage is TRBV7-6 and J usage is TRBJ2-5, with 9 bases matching TRBD1. The ends lost 5 bases at V and 5 bases at J; junction bases unmatched: 12. CDR1 is SGHVS and CDR2 is FNYEAQ in the germline V gene. The CDR3 loop spans 16 amino acids. The CDR3 DNA reads TGTGCCAGCAGCACCACCCCGGGACAGGGTATGGAGACCCAGTACTTC. Translated: CASSTTPGQGMETQYF.

The chain recombines TRBV13 with TRBJ2-7; TRBD1 or TRBD2 may be the D gene (5 bases each). The CDR3 sequence is 14 residues long. Looked up from germline, CDR1 is PRHDT and CDR2 is FYEKMQ (reference sequence). The V and J ends lost 0 bases and 6 bases respectively, with 12 bases between them. The DNA of the CDR3 is TGTGCCAGCAGCTTAGGCACCGAGGGGCTCGAGCAGTACTTC. Residues: CASSLGTEGLEQYF.

This chain joins TRBV28 and TRBJ2-5, with D possibly being TRBD2 (5 bases). The V gene's germline CDR1 is MDHEN and CDR2 SYDVKM. V lost 6 bases to trimming and J lost 4 bases, with 12 bases between them. CDR3 length equals 13 residues. The CDR3 reads CASSLAVRETQYF. The DNA for the CDR3 is TGTGCCAGCAGCCTAGCCGTTAGAGAGACCCAGTACTTC. The variable domain in full, with the rest retrieved from reference TRBV28 and TRBJ2-5, is DVKVTQSSRYLVKRTGEKVFLECVQDMDHENMFWYRQDPGLGLRLIYFSYDVKMKEKGDIPEGYSVSREKKERFSLILESASTNQTSMYLCASSLAVRETQYFGPGTRLLVL.

Only a few counts were recorded for this clonotype. The rearrangement joins TRBV5-1 to TRBJ1-4; no firm D call. Deletions cut 6 bases from V and 0 bases from J, with 12 bases between. The CDR3 loop spans 15 amino acids. CDR1 SGHRS and CDR2 YFSETQ come from the germline V gene. The CDR3 sequence: CASTSGGTTNEKLFF. In DNA form, the CDR3 reads TGCGCCAGCACTTCGGGCGGTACAACTAATGAAAAACTGTTTTTT.

This clonotype has a count of ten or more. J is TRBJ2-7 and V is TRBV6-1, with 8 bases matching TRBD1. The junction had 5 bases not matched to a gene; V was cut back by 11 bases and J by 2 bases. Per the germline V gene, CDR1 is MNHNS and CDR2 is SASEGT. The CDR3 length is 12 residues. In DNA, the CDR3 is TGTGCCGCGGGACAGGTCGCCTACGAGCAGTACTTC. Its protein product is CAAGQVAYEQYF.

The chain carries TRBV20-1 and TRBJ2-7, with TRBD2 matching 8 bases. This CDR3 has 12 residues. Germline assignment: CDR1 DFQATT and CDR2 SNEGSKA (reference sequence). Losses at the gene ends were 8 bases for V and 0 bases for J; bases not matched to a gene: 3. CDR3 in DNA: TGCAGTTCCCTAGCGGGCTCCTACGAGCAGTACTTC. It yields the protein CSSLAGSYEQYF.

This clonotype was counted many times. The rearrangement links TRBV27 to TRBJ2-5; D tentatively fits TRBD1 or TRBD2 (5 bases each). Trimming removed 6 bases at V and 5 bases at J, with 22 bases between. The length of the CDR3 is 16 residues. The germline CDR1 and CDR2 sequences are MNHEY and SMNVEV (reference sequence). DNA for the CDR3: TGTGCCAGCAGCCTATACTTCGGGACCCCAGGGGAGACCCAGTACTTC. Translating gives CASSLYFGTPGETQYF.

This clonotype was observed at least ten times. The V and J genes are TRBV18 and TRBJ2-7, with a possible D match to TRBD2 (5 bases). This CDR3 is built from 15 residues. Germline V lookup: CDR1 KGHSH, CDR2 LQKENI. Trimming shortened V by 0 bases and J by 2 bases, and 11 bases separated the two germline ends. The CDR3 loop reads CASSPPRGSTYEQYF. CDR3 coding DNA: TGTGCCAGCTCACCACCTCGGGGAAGTACCTACGAGCAGTACTTC.

The chain links TRBV19 to TRBJ2-7; TRBD2 might be the D (5 bases). The germline V gene has CDR1 LNHDA and CDR2 SQIVND (reference sequence). This CDR3 is 14 amino acids long. V lost 2 bases to trimming and J lost 1 base, with 9 bases between them. The CDR3 nucleotides read TGTGCCAGTAGTATATTGCCGGGATCCTACGAGCAGTACTTC. Protein: CASSILPGSYEQYF.

This clonotype was picked up many times. The genes are TRBV6-2 or TRBV6-3 and TRBJ2-5, with a weak D call TRBD2 (5 bases). There are 14 residues in the CDR3. The germline CDR1 and CDR2 sequences are MNHEY and SVGEGT. The V and J ends lost 6 bases and 0 bases respectively, with 11 bases between them. CDR3 nucleotides: TGTGCCAGCAGACCACTAGGGAACCAAGAGACCCAGTACTTC. Encoded protein: CASRPLGNQETQYF.

About this clonotype: A read error may explain this, as a much larger clone is one base away. This rearrangement joins TRBV12-3 or TRBV12-4 to TRBJ2-4; 10 nucleotides line up with TRBD2. The CDR3 length is 15 residues. The CDR3 loop is CASGPGLAHKNIQHF. Here the CDR3 DNA reads TGTGCCAGCGGGCCGGGACTAGCGCACAAAAACATTCAGCACTTC.

This clonotype was found many times. This chain links TRBV12-3 or TRBV12-4 with TRBJ1-1; D is unclear. The CDR3 totals 15 residues. V shed 1 base and J shed 5 bases, with 14 bases lying between them. The CDR3 nucleotides are TGTGCCAGCAGTTTAGGTTTTGTGGATGTAACTGAAGCTTTCTTT. It specifies CASSLGFVDVTEAFF.

This clonotype was counted a few times. The chain couples TRBV20-1 to TRBJ2-3; D uncertain. Germline V gene data show CDR1 as DFQATT and CDR2 as SNEGSKA (reference sequence). V was shortened by 5 bases and J by 1 base, with 16 bases between the two germline ends. This CDR3 contains 15 residues. In DNA form, the CDR3 reads TGCAGTGCTCGAGGAAGTAGCTTGGGCACAGATACGCAGTATTTT. Translated: CSARGSSLGTDTQYF.

This clonotype has just a few counts. The V and J genes are TRBV12-5 and TRBJ2-1, with a weak D call TRBD1 (5 bases). The germline V and J ends were trimmed by 3 bases and 5 bases, with 11 bases remaining between them. This CDR3 is 14 amino acids long. Germline values: CDR1 LGHNT, CDR2 FRNRAP. The CDR3 nucleotides are TGTGCTAGTGGTTTAGGACAACCGAACAATGAGCAGTTCTTC. Its translation is CASGLGQPNNEQFF.

This chain connects TRBV4-1 to TRBJ1-5; no clear D. V was cut by 0 bases and J by 0 bases, with 6 bases left in between. The germline gives CDR1 MGHRA, CDR2 YSYEKL. The CDR3 is 15 amino acids. CDR3 amino acids: CASSQDGYSNQPQHF. In DNA, the CDR3 is TGCGCCAGCAGCCAAGATGGATATAGCAATCAGCCCCAGCATTTT.

Comments on this clonotype: This may stem from a read error, because a much larger clone lies one nucleotide away. V and J are TRBV2 and TRBJ2-7; D possibly matches TRBD1 or TRBD2 (5 bases each). V was pared by 2 bases and J by 4 bases, with 15 bases between. Per the germline V gene, CDR1 is SNHLY and CDR2 is FYNNEI. The CDR3 is made up of 15 amino acids. Here the CDR3 reads CASSESPAGGYEQYF. DNA of the CDR3: TGTGCCAGCAGTGAATCCCCGGCTGGGGGATACGAGCAGTACTTC.

This clonotype was observed many times. The chain carries TRBV18 and TRBJ2-5; the D is unclear. The V gene lost 6 bases and the J gene lost 4 bases, with 12 bases spanning the gap. The CDR3 loop spans 13 amino acids. CDR1 and CDR2 from the germline V gene are KGHSH and LQKENI. CDR3 region: CASSPPTRETQYF. CDR3 DNA: TGTGCCAGCTCTCCTCCGACACGAGAGACCCAGTACTTC.